This TCR beta chain emerged from a study of cytomegalovirus exposure and HLA in healthy donors. Study results and limitations: In a later analysis, TCR beta V- and J-gene trimming showed a link to a missense DCLRE1C variant.

The CDR3 has 17 amino acids. Germline V CDR1 and CDR2: LGHNA, YSLEER. The V gene end was trimmed by 0 bases and the J gene end by 2 bases; junction bases not matched to a gene: 7. This clone was detected a few times. The antigen remains undetermined. Both 60 Vbeta primers and 13 Jbeta primers went into the PCR. TCRdb's copy holds only in-frame clones and misses some; the assay was immunoSEQ multiplex PCR. The data hold 85,000 to 100,000 clones, with roughly two thirds observed a single time. The TCR comes from a human donor in good health. The chain uses TRBV4-3 and TRBJ2-7, with 10 bases that match TRBD1. The sequenced sample consisted of PBMCs. This CDR3 reads CASSQETPGQGTYEQYF. The CDR3 DNA reads as TGCGCCAGCAGCCAAGAGACGCCGGGACAGGGGACCTACGAGCAGTACTTC.